This is a list of T cell receptor beta chains from one sample in a study of cytomegalovirus exposure and HLA in healthy donors. Profiled with immunoSEQ multiplex PCR; TCRdb holds only in-frame clones, not every one. Altogether about 150,000 clones are present, around two thirds being singletons, with the ten largest covering more than 9%. The sample consisted of PBMCs. These receptor sequences come from a man younger than 45 in good health and CMV-seropositive. The conserved cysteine and the conserved F or W are not part of the CDR3 here.

J gene | V gene | CDR3 protein
TRBJ2-7 | TRBV11-2 | ASSFSTGSRLAIYEQY
TRBJ2-7 | TRBV6-5 | ASSYSSGTAYEQY
TRBJ2-1 | TRBV15 | ATSRGLANEQF
TRBJ1-1 | TRBV6-1 | ASSETGMNTEAF
TRBJ1-5 | TRBV27 | ASSLWGDSNQPQH
TRBJ1-2 | TRBV18 | ASSPDSSGGGYT
TRBJ2-1 | TRBV9 | ASSPEGASGSPNEQF
TRBJ2-7 | TRBV6-1 | ASSEQGYEQY
TRBJ2-5 | TRBV6-5 | ASSHTGIQETQY
TRBJ1-2 | TRBV7-3 | ASSPSGQGYGYT
TRBJ2-7 | TRBV6-5 | ASSLPPGQTYEQY
TRBJ1-5 | TRBV19 | ASSIGQLSNQPQH
TRBJ2-3 | TRBV7-9 | ASSLDGRGQDTQY
TRBJ2-1 | TRBV6-1 | ASSWDTPRINEQF
TRBJ1-1 | TRBV21-1 | ASSPRGAPNTEAF
TRBJ2-1 | TRBV28 | ASTRGGGYSSYNEQF
TRBJ1-6 | TRBV5-1 | ASSSLQGNSPLH
TRBJ2-7 | TRBV6-1 | ASTRQAAYEQY
- | TRBV6-5 | ASSRGTGSYEQY
TRBJ1-2 | TRBV5-1 | ADRAGDYGYT
TRBJ1-1 | TRBV19 | ASRGLNTEAF
TRBJ1-2 | TRBV5-6 | ASSLLTGIYGYT
TRBJ1-2 | TRBV11-2 | ASSQGTDSYGYT